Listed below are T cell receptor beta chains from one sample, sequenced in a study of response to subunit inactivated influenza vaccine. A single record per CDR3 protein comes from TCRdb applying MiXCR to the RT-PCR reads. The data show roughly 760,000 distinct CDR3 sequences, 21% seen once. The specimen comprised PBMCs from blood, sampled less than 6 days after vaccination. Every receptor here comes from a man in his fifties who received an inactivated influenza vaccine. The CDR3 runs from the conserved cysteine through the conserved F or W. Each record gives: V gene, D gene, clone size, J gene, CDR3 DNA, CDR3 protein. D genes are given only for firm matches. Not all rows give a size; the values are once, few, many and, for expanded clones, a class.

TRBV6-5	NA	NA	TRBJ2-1	TGTGCCAGCAGTTACTCCCGATCGGCGATACGATTCGAGCAGTTCTTC	CASSYSRSAIRFEQFF
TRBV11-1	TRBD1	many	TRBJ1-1	TGTGCCAGCGGGACAGGGCAAGGGAACACTGAAGCTTTCTTT	CASGTGQGNTEAFF
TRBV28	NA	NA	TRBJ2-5	TGTGCCAGCAGTTTATTTATGGTGAGGGACACCTCTCGAGAGACCCAGTACTTC	CASSLFMVRDTSRETQYF
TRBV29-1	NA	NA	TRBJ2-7	TGCAGCGTTAGATCGGGACTTGGGTACGAGCAGTACTTC	CSVRSGLGYEQYF
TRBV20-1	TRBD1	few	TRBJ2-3	TGCAGTGCTAGTGGACAGGGCTACGATACGCAGTATTTT	CSASGQGYDTQYF
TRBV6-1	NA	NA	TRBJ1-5	TGTGCCAGCAGTCTGGGGAGACATTTTAATCAGCCCCAGCATTTT	CASSLGRHFNQPQHF
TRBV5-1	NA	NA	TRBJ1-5	TGCGCCAGCAGCCTGGACAGCCGGGGCAATCAGCCCCAGCATTTT	CASSLDSRGNQPQHF
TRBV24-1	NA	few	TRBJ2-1	TGTGCCACCAGTGAGGTTCGGACAGAACTTTACAATGAGCAGTTCTTC	CATSEVRTELYNEQFF
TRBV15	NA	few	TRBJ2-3	TGTGCCACCAGCAGCACAGGGGATACGCAGTATTTT	CATSSTGDTQYF
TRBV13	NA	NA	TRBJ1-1	TGTGCCAGCAGCCTACCTAGTTGGGGGGACACTGAAGCTTTCTTT	CASSLPSWGDTEAFF
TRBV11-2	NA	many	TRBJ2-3	TGTGCCAGCAGCGGGATCAGGGGACCTAGCACAGATACGCAGTATTTT	CASSGIRGPSTDTQYF
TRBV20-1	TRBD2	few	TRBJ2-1	TGCAGTGCTAGGACAATGGGACTAGCGGGAGGGGTTGAGCAGTTCTTC	CSARTMGLAGGVEQFF
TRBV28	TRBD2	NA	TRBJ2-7	TGTAGGGTAGCGGGGGACTACGAGCAGTACTTC	CRVAGDYEQYF
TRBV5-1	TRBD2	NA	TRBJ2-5	TGCGCCAGCAGCTCCCCTAGCGGGGGGAACCAAGAGACCCAGTACTTC	CASSSPSGGNQETQYF
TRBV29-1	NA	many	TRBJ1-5	TGCAGCGTTTCAGAGAATAGCAATCAGCCCCAGCATTTT	CSVSENSNQPQHF
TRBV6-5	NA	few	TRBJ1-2	TGTGCCAGCGTCTCTAACTATGGCTACACCTTC	CASVSNYGYTF
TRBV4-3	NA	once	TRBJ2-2	TGCGCCAGCAGCCAAGTTCTCAGCCCTGGGGACATACTGAACACCGGGGAGCTGTTTTTT	CASSQVLSPGDILNTGELFF
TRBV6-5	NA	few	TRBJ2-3	TGTGCCAGCAGCTCCGTACATACGCAGTATTTT	CASSSVHTQYF
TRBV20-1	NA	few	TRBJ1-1	TGCAGTGCTAGAGATCAGGGCAGAGGTGAAGCTTTCTTT	CSARDQGRGEAFF
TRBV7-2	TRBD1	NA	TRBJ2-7	TGTGCCAGCAGCCTTGAGGGGACAGGGAGGGCCGAGCAGTACTTC	CASSLEGTGRAEQYF
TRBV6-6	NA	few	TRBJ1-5	TGTGCCAGCCGTAAGCACGGCAATCAGCCCCAGCATTTT	CASRKHGNQPQHF
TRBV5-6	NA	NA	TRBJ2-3	TGTGCCAGCAGCGGCACAGGGTGGCCCACAGATACGCAGTATTTT	CASSGTGWPTDTQYF
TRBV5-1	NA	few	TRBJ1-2	TGCGCCAGCAGGTCCGGGACACGGGACTATGGCTACACCTTC	CASRSGTRDYGYTF
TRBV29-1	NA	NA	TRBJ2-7	TGCAGCGCCCAGCCCGGGGCGCGGGCCGAGCAGTACTTC	CSAQPGARAEQYF
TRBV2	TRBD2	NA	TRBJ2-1	TGTGCCAGCAGTGGTGCGTCGGGGCTAGCGGACGACAATGAGCAGTTCTTC	CASSGASGLADDNEQFF
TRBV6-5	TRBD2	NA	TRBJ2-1	TGTGCCAGCAGTTACGGGGCTAGCGGAGGGGTTGAGCAGTTCTTC	CASSYGASGGVEQFF
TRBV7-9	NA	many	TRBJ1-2	TGTGCCAGCAGCTTAGGATCTGGCTACACCTTC	CASSLGSGYTF
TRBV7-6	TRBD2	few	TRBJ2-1	TGTGCCAGCAGCCCCATAAAGAGCGGGAAAAACAATGAGCAGTTCTTC	CASSPIKSGKNNEQFF
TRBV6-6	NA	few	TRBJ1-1	TGTGCCAGCAGTTACTTCCTGGGGACTGAAGCTTTCTTT	CASSYFLGTEAFF
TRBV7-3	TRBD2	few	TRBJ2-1	TGTGCCAGCAGCCCAAGGCGGGGGATAAATGAGCAGTTCTTC	CASSPRRGINEQFF
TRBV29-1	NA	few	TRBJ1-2	TGCAGCGTTGAAACTGGGAATGGCTACACCTTC	CSVETGNGYTF
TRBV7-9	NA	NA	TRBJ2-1	TGTGCCAGCAGCTTAGTCAGTACAGGGACCAATGAGCAGTTCTTC	CASSLVSTGTNEQFF
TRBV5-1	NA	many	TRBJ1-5	TGTGCCAGCAGCTTAGCGGGGATCAGCAATCAGCCCCAGCATTTT	CASSLAGISNQPQHF